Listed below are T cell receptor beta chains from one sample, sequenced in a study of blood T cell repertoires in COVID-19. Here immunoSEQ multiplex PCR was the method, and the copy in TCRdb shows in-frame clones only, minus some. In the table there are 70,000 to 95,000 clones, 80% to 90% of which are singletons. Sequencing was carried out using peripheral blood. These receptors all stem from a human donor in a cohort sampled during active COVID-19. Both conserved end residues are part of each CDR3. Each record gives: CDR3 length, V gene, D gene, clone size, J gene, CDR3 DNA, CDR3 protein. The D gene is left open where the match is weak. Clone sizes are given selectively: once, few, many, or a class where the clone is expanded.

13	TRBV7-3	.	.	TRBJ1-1	TGTGCCAGCAGCCCACGCGGTGGCACTGAAGCTTTCTTT	CASSPRGGTEAFF
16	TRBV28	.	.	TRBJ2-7	TGTGCCAGCAGTGTCCCCGACAGGGAGGTCCCCTACGAGCAGTACTTC	CASSVPDREVPYEQYF
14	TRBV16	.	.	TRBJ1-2	TGTGCCAGCAGCCAAGGGTCCCGCAGGAGGGGCTACACCTTC	CASSQGSRRRGYTF
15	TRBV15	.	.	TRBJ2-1	TGTGCCACCAGCAGAGACGAGCTCCCGAACAATGAGCAGTTCTTC	CATSRDELPNNEQFF
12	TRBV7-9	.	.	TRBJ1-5	TGTGCCAGCAGCGGGCAGGTGGGGCCCCAGCATTTT	CASSGQVGPQHF
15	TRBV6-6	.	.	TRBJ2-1	TGTGCCAGCAGCTTCCCTGGAGGGGGCGTGAATGAGCAGTTCTTC	CASSFPGGGVNEQFF
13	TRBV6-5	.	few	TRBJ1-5	TGTGCCAGCAGTCGTACTACGAATCAGCCCCAGCATTTT	CASSRTTNQPQHF
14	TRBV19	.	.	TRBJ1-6	TGTGCCACCCGAAGCGGCAGGTATAATTCACCCCTCCACTTT	CATRSGRYNSPLHF
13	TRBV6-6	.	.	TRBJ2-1	TGTGCCACCAATTCCGGGGGATACAATGAGCAGTTCTTC	CATNSGGYNEQFF
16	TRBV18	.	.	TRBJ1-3	TGTGCCAGCTCACCCACTGACACTTCTCGAGGAAACACCATATATTTT	CASSPTDTSRGNTIYF
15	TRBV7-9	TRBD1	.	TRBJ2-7	TGTGCCAGCAGCCCATTTCGACAGGGTTCCTACGAGCAGTACTTC	CASSPFRQGSYEQYF
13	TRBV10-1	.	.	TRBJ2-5	TGCGCCAGCAGTGATCCAGGGCAAGAGACCCAGTACTTC	CASSDPGQETQYF
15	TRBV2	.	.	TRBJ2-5	TGTGCCAGCTTAAGGGCGGGGTCGTACCAAGAGACCCAGTACTTC	CASLRAGSYQETQYF
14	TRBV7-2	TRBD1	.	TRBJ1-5	TGTGCCAGCAGCTCGACAGGGGTCAATCAGCCCCAGCATTTT	CASSSTGVNQPQHF
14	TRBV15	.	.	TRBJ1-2	TGTGCCACCAGCAGACCCCTAGGGGGTGGCGGCTACACCTTC	CATSRPLGGGGYTF
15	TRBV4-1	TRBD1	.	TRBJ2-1	TGCGCCAGCAGCCGGGGACAGGGGCTTCTCAATGAGCAGTTCTTC	CASSRGQGLLNEQFF
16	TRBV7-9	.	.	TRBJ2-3	TGTGCCAGCAGCTTCAAAGCGAGCGGGCGCACAGATACGCAGTATTTT	CASSFKASGRTDTQYF
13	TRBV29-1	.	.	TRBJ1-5	TGCAGCGTTGCTAGGGGGAGCAATCAGCCCCAGCATTTT	CSVARGSNQPQHF
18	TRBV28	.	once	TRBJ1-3	TGTGCCAGCAGTCCAATGCCCCGGGACATTCTCTGGAAACATACCATATATTTT	CASSPMPRDILWKHTIYF
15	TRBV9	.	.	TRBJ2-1	TGTGCCAGCAGCGCTCGACTAGAATCCTACAATGAGCAGTTCTTC	CASSARLESYNEQFF
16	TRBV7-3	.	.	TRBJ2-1	TGTGCCAGCAGCTTGTCAAGGGGTAGCTCCTACAATGAGCAGTTCTTC	CASSLSRGSSYNEQFF
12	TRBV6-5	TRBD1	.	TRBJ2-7	TGTGCCATCAAGGGACAGGGAAACGAGCAGTACTTC	CAIKGQGNEQYF
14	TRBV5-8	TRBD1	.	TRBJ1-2	TGTGCCAGCAGCTTGGTTGGACAGGGATATGGCTACACCTTC	CASSLVGQGYGYTF
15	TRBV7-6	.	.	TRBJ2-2	TGTGCCAGCAGCTCCGAGCCTCGCGGCACCGGGGAGCTGTTTTTT	CASSSEPRGTGELFF
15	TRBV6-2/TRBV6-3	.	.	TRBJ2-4	TGTGCCAGCAGTTATGATGGGGCGCAGGGGAACATTCAGTACTTC	CASSYDGAQGNIQYF
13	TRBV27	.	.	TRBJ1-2	TGTGCCAGCAGGCCAAGACTTGGATATGGCTACACCTTC	CASRPRLGYGYTF
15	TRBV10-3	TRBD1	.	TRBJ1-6	TGTGCCATCAGGGCGGCAGGGGGTCATAATTCACCCCTCCACTTT	CAIRAAGGHNSPLHF
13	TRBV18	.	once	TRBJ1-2	TGTGCCAGCTCACCGAGCAGGGGCTACGGCTACACCTTC	CASSPSRGYGYTF
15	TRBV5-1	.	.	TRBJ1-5	TGCGCCAGCAGCTTGGAGGGCAGGGGACATCAGCCCCAGCATTTT	CASSLEGRGHQPQHF
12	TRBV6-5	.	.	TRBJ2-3	TGTGCCAGCACGGGTCCTTTGGATACGCAGTATTTT	CASTGPLDTQYF
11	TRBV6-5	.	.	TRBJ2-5	TGTGCCAGCGCTAATTCCAATACCCAGTACTTC	CASANSNTQYF
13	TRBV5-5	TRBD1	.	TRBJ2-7	TGTGCCAGCAGCCCGGGACAGGGGGACGAGCAGTACTTC	CASSPGQGDEQYF
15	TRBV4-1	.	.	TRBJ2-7	TGCGCCAGCAGCCAGGGGACACCGGTCTCCTACGAGCAGTACTTC	CASSQGTPVSYEQYF
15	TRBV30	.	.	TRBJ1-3	TGTGCCTGGAATGTGGCAGGGATTAGGGGAAACACCATATATTTT	CAWNVAGIRGNTIYF
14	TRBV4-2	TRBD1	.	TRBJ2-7	TGTGCCAGCAGCCCACTGGGACAGGGGCTCGAGCAGTACTTC	CASSPLGQGLEQYF
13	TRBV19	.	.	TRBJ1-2	TGTGCCAGTACCGACCAGGGTCGCTATGGCTACACCTTC	CASTDQGRYGYTF
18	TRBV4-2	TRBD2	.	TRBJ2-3	TGTGCCAGCAGCCCGGGACTAGCGGGGGGGACTAGCACAGATACGCAGTATTTT	CASSPGLAGGTSTDTQYF
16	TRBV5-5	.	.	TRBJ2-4	TGTGCCAGCAGCCCCGGTGACGGACTAGCCAAAAACATTCAGTACTTC	CASSPGDGLAKNIQYF
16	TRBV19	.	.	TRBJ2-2	TGTGCCAGCCTAGGCGCTAGGACAGCGAACACCGGGGAGCTGTTTTTT	CASLGARTANTGELFF
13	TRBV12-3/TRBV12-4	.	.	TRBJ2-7	TGTGCCAGCAGCCCGCCAGGGGACTACGAGCAGTACTTC	CASSPPGDYEQYF
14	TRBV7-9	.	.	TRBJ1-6	TGTGCCAGCACCGCGAGCTCCTATAATTCACCCCTCCACTTT	CASTASSYNSPLHF
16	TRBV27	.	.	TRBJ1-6	TGTGCCAGCAGTTTCCTGAGCCAGGGCCATAATTCACCCCTCCACTTT	CASSFLSQGHNSPLHF
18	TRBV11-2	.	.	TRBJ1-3	TGTGCCAGCAGCTTAGATAAAGACGCGGCAGGGGCTGGAAACACCATATATTTT	CASSLDKDAAGAGNTIYF
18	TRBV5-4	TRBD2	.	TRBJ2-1	TGTGCCAGCAGTGCCGGGGAGCGGGGGGGCTCGGGCTACAATGAGCAGTTCTTC	CASSAGERGGSGYNEQFF
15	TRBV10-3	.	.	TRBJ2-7	TGTGCCATCAGTTGGGGAGGGGGATCGTCCTACGAGCAGTACTTC	CAISWGGGSSYEQYF
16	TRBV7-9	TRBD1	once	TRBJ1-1	TGTGCCAGCAGCCCCCAGGGGGCAATTAGGAACACTGAAGCTTTCTTT	CASSPQGAIRNTEAFF
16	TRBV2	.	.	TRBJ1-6	TGTGCCAGCAGTTCCTCGAAAACCGGGGATAATTCACCCCTCCACTTT	CASSSSKTGDNSPLHF
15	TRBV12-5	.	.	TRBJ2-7	TGTGCTAGGGGCCCCTGGGACAAACAAACCTACGAGCAGTACTTC	CARGPWDKQTYEQYF
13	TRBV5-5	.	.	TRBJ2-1	TGTGCCAGCAGATTCCCGGGGAACAATGAGCAGTTCTTC	CASRFPGNNEQFF
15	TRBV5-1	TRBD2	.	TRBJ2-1	TGCGCCAGCAGCTGGCGTGGGGCGGGGGACAATGAGCAGTTCTTC	CASSWRGAGDNEQFF
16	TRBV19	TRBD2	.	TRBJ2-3	TGTGCCAGTAGTCTCCGGGGTAGCGGGGGCACAGATACGCAGTATTTT	CASSLRGSGGTDTQYF
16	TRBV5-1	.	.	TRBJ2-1	TGCGCCAGCAGCTTGGCGGCCCGGACAGCTTACAATGAGCAGTTCTTC	CASSLAARTAYNEQFF
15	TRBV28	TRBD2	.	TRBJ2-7	TGTGCCAGCAGACCCCGACTAGCGGGGCTCTACGAGCAGTACTTC	CASRPRLAGLYEQYF
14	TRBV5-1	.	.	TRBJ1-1	TGCGCCAGCAGCTTGGGAGGGGAGGGTACTGAAGCTTTCTTT	CASSLGGEGTEAFF
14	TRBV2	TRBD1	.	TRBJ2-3	TGTGCCAGCAGCCCTCAGGGGGCGGCAGATACGCAGTATTTT	CASSPQGAADTQYF
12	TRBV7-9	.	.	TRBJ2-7	TGTGCCAGCAGGGGCAGAAACTACGAGCAGTACTTC	CASRGRNYEQYF
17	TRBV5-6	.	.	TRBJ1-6	TGTGCCAGCAGCTATCGACAGCCGAGCTCCTATAATTCACCCCTCCACTTT	CASSYRQPSSYNSPLHF
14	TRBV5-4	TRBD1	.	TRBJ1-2	TGTGCCAGCAGCCCGGGACAGGGGTTAGGTGGCTACACCTTC	CASSPGQGLGGYTF
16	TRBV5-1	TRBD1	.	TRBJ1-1	TGCGCCAGCAGCTTGGGACAGGGGGCGATGAACACTGAAGCTTTCTTT	CASSLGQGAMNTEAFF
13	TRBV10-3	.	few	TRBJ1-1	TGTGCCATCAGTGCGGCGGGGAACACTGAAGCTTTCTTT	CAISAAGNTEAFF